The clone carrying this T cell receptor beta chain showed up many times. Its antigen is unknown. The data derive from a study of sequential checkpoint blockade in melanoma. Overall study context: After nivolumab or ipilimumab alone, some 22 patients had week-13 rebiopsies.

Indicated treatment: randomized to nivolumab then ipilimumab (arm A) or the reverse (arm B). The assay was immunoSEQ multiplex PCR, and TCRdb's table has in-frame clones only and misses some. The repertoire includes around 13,000 clones, less than 35% of them detected once, and around 16% sits in the top ten. Findings and limits, study-wide: Response in arm A was associated with pretreatment TIL clonality.

The sample in question was tumor tissue (inferred from file names), obtained from a patient given nivolumab and ipilimumab in sequence. The TCR was taken from a human donor with melanoma.

CDR3 sequence (DNA): TGTGCCAGCAGCTTAAGTGAGGATATGAACACTGAAGCTTTCTTT. Translated: CASSLSEDMNTEAFF. The chain combines TRBV11-3 with TRBJ1-1; D remains ambiguous. The germline V gene has CDR1 SGHNT and CDR2 YENEEA. Trimming took 2 bases from V and 0 from J, leaving 10 bases between them. The CDR3 is 15 amino acids.